This is a list of T cell receptor beta chains from one sample in a study of cytomegalovirus exposure and HLA in healthy donors. Measured with immunoSEQ multiplex PCR; TCRdb has only the in-frame clones, and not every one. Of about 63,000 clones in the sample, around 93% were seen once. Material: PBMCs. The origin of the receptors is a woman in her late teens or twenties in good health and CMV-seropositive. Both conserved end residues are trimmed from each CDR3.

j_call: TRBJ2-1; v_call: TRBV30; cdr3_aa: AWSEGLRLAYYNEQF
j_call: TRBJ2-3; v_call: TRBV5-1; cdr3_aa: ASSHPKGLSTDTQY
j_call: TRBJ1-1; v_call: TRBV4-1; cdr3_aa: ASSQDPGQTEAF
j_call: TRBJ2-7; v_call: TRBV5-1; cdr3_aa: ASRVGLDRFGEQY
j_call: TRBJ2-7; v_call: TRBV7-9; cdr3_aa: ASSFPLARDEQY
j_call: TRBJ2-7; v_call: TRBV27; cdr3_aa: ASSTPGQVRGAEQY
j_call: TRBJ1-1; v_call: TRBV6-1; cdr3_aa: ASQNAGPEAF
j_call: TRBJ2-5; v_call: TRBV1; cdr3_aa: TSSQVTRGSLSETQY
j_call: TRBJ2-3; v_call: TRBV11-2; cdr3_aa: ASSRGLAATADTQY
j_call: TRBJ2-2; v_call: TRBV30; cdr3_aa: AWSRGGAGYGELF
j_call: TRBJ2-2; v_call: TRBV5-4; cdr3_aa: ASSLQSGRGTGELF
j_call: TRBJ1-5; v_call: TRBV7-9; cdr3_aa: ASSEDSHQPQH
j_call: TRBJ1-2; v_call: TRBV5-4; cdr3_aa: ASSQTGTDYGYT
j_call: TRBJ2-5; v_call: TRBV7-8; cdr3_aa: ASSLFDRAETQY
j_call: TRBJ2-3; v_call: TRBV28; cdr3_aa: ASSSETGIADTQY
j_call: TRBJ1-1; v_call: TRBV20-1; cdr3_aa: SAGDSEAF
j_call: TRBJ2-7; v_call: TRBV4-3; cdr3_aa: ASSLDSGRRYEQY
j_call: TRBJ1-1; v_call: TRBV27; cdr3_aa: ASSHQGLNTEAF
j_call: TRBJ1-1; v_call: TRBV4-3; cdr3_aa: ASSQNRFYTEAF
j_call: TRBJ1-1; v_call: TRBV30; cdr3_aa: AWSTTRQGPEAF
j_call: TRBJ2-1; v_call: TRBV5-1; cdr3_aa: ASSLGGSSYNEQF
j_call: TRBJ1-3; v_call: TRBV5-1; cdr3_aa: ASSWRTRSGNTIY
j_call: TRBJ2-7; v_call: TRBV7-9; cdr3_aa: ASTPTLTYEQY
j_call: TRBJ1-4; v_call: TRBV28; cdr3_aa: ASNWDRNEKLF
j_call: TRBJ2-7; v_call: TRBV6-4; cdr3_aa: ARSTGAYEQY
j_call: TRBJ1-4; v_call: TRBV30; cdr3_aa: AWSVRLQGQKLF
j_call: TRBJ2-3; v_call: TRBV29-1; cdr3_aa: SVRLVGTDTQY
j_call: TRBJ2-7; v_call: TRBV28; cdr3_aa: ASSSPLYEQY
j_call: TRBJ2-5; v_call: TRBV9; cdr3_aa: ASSPGTASAETQY
j_call: TRBJ1-4; v_call: TRBV6-5; cdr3_aa: ASSSDRRREKLF
j_call: TRBJ2-1; v_call: TRBV7-9; cdr3_aa: ASSLATSGGVLEQF
j_call: TRBJ2-3; v_call: TRBV7-9; cdr3_aa: ASSLRVRSGATDTQY
j_call: TRBJ2-7; v_call: TRBV28; cdr3_aa: ASITPGSSYEQY
j_call: TRBJ2-5; v_call: TRBV7-9; cdr3_aa: ASSLADRFQETQY
j_call: TRBJ1-2; v_call: TRBV11-2; cdr3_aa: ASSPGGLYGYT
j_call: TRBJ1-2; v_call: TRBV9; cdr3_aa: ASSVAVDRVYGYT
j_call: TRBJ2-2; v_call: TRBV19; cdr3_aa: ASSSYRGSANTGELF
j_call: TRBJ1-3; v_call: TRBV7-9; cdr3_aa: ASSLGGSGNTIY
j_call: TRBJ2-5; v_call: TRBV27; cdr3_aa: ASSSLGETQY
j_call: TRBJ1-2; v_call: TRBV5-1; cdr3_aa: ASRTDMPGLYGYT
j_call: TRBJ1-4; v_call: TRBV6-5; cdr3_aa: ASSYNKGANEKLF
j_call: TRBJ1-1; v_call: TRBV29-1; cdr3_aa: SGTGGAEAF
j_call: TRBJ2-2; v_call: TRBV6-6; cdr3_aa: ASSYSQGQTGELF
j_call: TRBJ2-3; v_call: TRBV7-3; cdr3_aa: ARGTTSTDTQY
j_call: TRBJ1-2; v_call: TRBV18; cdr3_aa: ASSDRDNDYGYT
j_call: TRBJ2-2; v_call: TRBV7-9; cdr3_aa: ASSSGTGKTGELF
j_call: TRBJ1-1; v_call: TRBV5-1; cdr3_aa: ASSTKQGNTEAF
j_call: TRBJ2-7; v_call: TRBV4-3; cdr3_aa: ASSQDWATYEQY
j_call: TRBJ2-7; v_call: TRBV27; cdr3_aa: ASRLGPGQGYEQY